This T cell receptor beta chain was sequenced during a study of T cells after yellow fever vaccination. Study-wide results and limits: Weaker in magnitude, the secondary response showed a faster peak on day 5 versus 15.

For this clonotype: Its antigen is still unknown.

TCRdb redid the calling of the 5' RACE reads with MiXCR, one entry per CDR3 protein. This sample has roughly 330,000 distinct CDR3 sequences; approximately 4.2% occur once, and the top ten carry roughly 24%. The receptor was isolated from a man aged 18 to 35 who received the YFV17D yellow fever vaccine. Sequenced here: PBMCs, sampled 5 days after the yellow fever booster vaccination.

The CDR3 spells CSANQGEETQYF. As DNA, the CDR3 is TGCAGTGCTAATCAGGGGGAAGAGACCCAGTACTTC. The gene calls are TRBV20-1 and TRBJ2-5; 7 positions agree with TRBD1. V was clipped by 4 bases and J by 3 bases; unmatched bases: 2. The CDR3 loop spans 12 amino acids. The germline V gene encodes CDR1 DFQATT and CDR2 SNEGSKA (reference sequence).